Presented here are 18 T cell receptor beta chains from one specimen sequenced in a study of cytomegalovirus exposure and HLA in healthy donors (dated by TCRdb to 2016 to 2017). Library creation used the immunoSEQ multiplex PCR assay. The multiplex PCR relied on a mix of 60 forward primers for TCR Vbeta segments and 13 reverse primers for TCR Jbeta segments. The clones in this table, taken by TCRdb from immuneACCESS, are in-frame only. Not every clone is retained; where verified, under half of the shortfall comes from an unresolved V gene, and the cause of the rest is unknown. The sample table shows tens of thousands of clones, and about 87% are seen once. The leading ten clones occupy 2.5% to 3.5% of the sample. The sequenced material came from PBMCs. All receptors derive from a boy aged 5-17 years in good health and CMV-seronegative.

The rearrangement joins TRBV4-3 to TRBJ2-7, with TRBD1 identical over 7 bases. V lost 2 bases and J lost 3; bases outside the gene matches: 10. The V gene's germline CDR1 is LGHNA and CDR2 YSLEER. The CDR3 totals 16 residues. CDR3: CASSQYWTGGIYEQYF. CDR3 coding DNA: TGCGCCAGCAGCCAATATTGGACAGGAGGAATCTACGAGCAGTACTTC.

This clone was counted only a few times. The V and J genes are TRBV6-5 and TRBJ1-4, with D maybe TRBD1 (5 bases). The length of the CDR3 is 15 residues. Germline V CDR1 and CDR2: MNHEY, SVGAGI. Between the trimmed V and J ends, which lost 2 bases and 7 bases, there was a span of 14 bases. Here the CDR3 reads CASSYAGQRVEKLFF. CDR3 nucleotide sequence: TGTGCCAGCAGTTACGCGGGGCAACGGGTTGAAAAACTGTTTTTT.

The chain employs TRBV6-6 and TRBJ1-4; TRBD1 matches at 9 bases. Germline-derived CDR1 and CDR2 are MNHNY and SVGAGI (reference sequence). J lost 3 bases, V lost 6 bases, and 5 bases had no gene match. The CDR3 covers 15 residues. The CDR3, as DNA: TGTGCCAGCAGCACACAGGGGGCGGCTAATGAAAAACTGTTTTTT. Its translation: CASSTQGAANEKLFF.

There are a few counts of this clone. The chain has TRBV6-1 and TRBJ1-4; 8 bases agree with TRBD1. The V segment lost 11 bases and the J segment 4 bases; nucleotides outside the gene matches: 6. The germline gives CDR1 MNHNS, CDR2 SASEGT. The CDR3 sequence is 13 residues long. The CDR3 bases are TGTGCCGTCTACGACAGGGGTAATGAAAAACTGTTTTTT. It is translated as CAVYDRGNEKLFF.

V and J are TRBV27 and TRBJ1-2; TRBD1 might be the D (6 bases). Trimming removed 0 bases from V and 6 bases from J, with 8 bases in between. The germline gives CDR1 MNHEY, CDR2 SMNVEV (reference sequence). The CDR3 runs 13 residues. DNA for the CDR3: TGTGCCAGCAGTTTATCGACAGGTCATGGCTACACCTTC. This sequence encodes CASSLSTGHGYTF.

This clone rates as medium-sized. The rearrangement uses TRBV6-1 and TRBJ1-5; D uncertain. Looked up from germline, CDR1 is MNHNS and CDR2 is SASEGT. V was cut by 1 base and J by 6 bases, with 7 bases left in between. This CDR3 region has 13 residues. The CDR3 DNA follows: TGTGCCAGCAGTGAAGGGGAGACTCAGCCCCAGCATTTT. Its protein is CASSEGETQPQHF.

The chain combines TRBV29-1 with TRBJ1-2; TRBD1 might be the D (6 bases). CDR1 is SQVTM, CDR2 ANQGSEA, per germline. The CDR3 consists of 11 residues. V lost 6 bases and J lost 7, with 12 bases in between. CDR3 loop: CSVGGLGGYTF. CDR3 DNA: TGCAGCGTGGGGGGGCTGGGTGGCTACACCTTC.

The V call is TRBV7-2, the J call TRBJ2-1; possible D gene TRBD2, 6 bases. The CDR3 runs 14 residues. Germline lookup yields CDR1 SGHTA and CDR2 FQGNSA. Deletions cut 5 bases from V and 8 bases from J, with 16 bases between. The CDR3 is CASSPAGGNDEQFF. In DNA, the CDR3 is TGTGCCAGCAGCCCGGCCGGCGGGAATGATGAGCAGTTCTTC.

This clone showed up just once. This rearrangement joins TRBV18 to TRBJ2-7; TRBD1 agrees at 7 bases. The germline gives CDR1 KGHSH, CDR2 LQKENI. The CDR3 length is 13 residues. V trimming: 4 bases; J trimming: 1 base; junction bases outside the gene matches: 1. CDR3 sequence reads: CASSRGQSYEQYF. The CDR3 DNA is TGTGCCAGCTCACGGGGACAGTCCTACGAGCAGTACTTC. Filled out from reference TRBV18 and TRBJ2-7, the complete variable domain reads NAGVMQNPRHLVRRRGQEARLRCSPMKGHSHVYWYRQLPEEGLKFMVYLQKENIIDESGMPKERFSAEFPKEGPSILRIQQVVRGDSAAYFCASSRGQSYEQYFGPGTRLTVT.

V and J are TRBV18 and TRBJ2-7; D remains ambiguous. Germline values: CDR1 KGHSH, CDR2 LQKENI. This CDR3 has 13 residues. V lost 0 bases and J lost 3, with 6 bases in between. CDR3 loop: CASSPPASYEQYF. The CDR3 DNA reads TGTGCCAGCTCACCACCGGCAAGCTACGAGCAGTACTTC.

This clone has more than one count but fewer than ten. The chain has TRBV7-9 and TRBJ1-6; TRBD1 might be the D (5 bases). Germline V gene data show CDR1 as SEHNR and CDR2 as FQNEAQ (reference sequence). The CDR3 spans 14 residues. Trimming cost V 2 bases and J 5 bases, with 7 bases left between them. In nucleotides, the CDR3 is TGTGCCAGCAGCTTATTGACAGATAATTCACCCCTCCACTTT. It codes for CASSLLTDNSPLHF.

The V and J genes are TRBV7-2 and TRBJ2-5, with 9 bases fitting TRBD1. The CDR3 spans 15 residues. V was clipped by 5 bases and J by 0 bases; unmatched bases: 4. Looked up from germline, CDR1 is SGHTA and CDR2 is FQGNSA. CDR3 in DNA: TGTGCCAGCAGCACGGGACAGGGATACCAAGAGACCCAGTACTTC. This encodes CASSTGQGYQETQYF. The variable domain in full, completed from reference TRBV7-2 and TRBJ2-5, reads GAGVSQSPSNKVTEKGKDVELRCDPISGHTALYWYRQSLGQGLEFLIYFQGNSAPDKSGLPSDRFSAERTGGSVSTLTIQRTQQEDSAVYLCASSTGQGYQETQYFGPGTRLLVL.

The chain combines TRBV30 with TRBJ1-5; D not certain. Germline CDR1 GTSNPN, CDR2 SVGIG (reference sequence). V lost 2 bases and J 0 bases, leaving 8 bases between the germline ends. The CDR3 is 14 residues long. As DNA, the CDR3 is TGTGCCTGGAGTACCGAGTATAGCAATCAGCCCCAGCATTTT. Translating gives CAWSTEYSNQPQHF.

The chain carries TRBV9 and TRBJ1-2, with D perhaps matching TRBD1 (6 bases). Germline V gene data show CDR1 as SGDLS and CDR2 as YYNGEE. The CDR3 length is 15 residues. V gave up 3 bases and J gave up 1 base, with 13 bases separating them. CDR3 residues: CASSGSLQGNYGYTF. The DNA of the CDR3 is TGTGCCAGCAGCGGCAGTTTACAGGGTAACTATGGCTACACCTTC.

The CDR3 DNA follows: TGTGCCAGCAGTTTACCCCCAGGGGGCCAGAATGAGCAGTTCTTC. Translating gives CASSLPPGGQNEQFF. The chain uses TRBV28 and TRBJ2-1; 8 nucleotides agree with TRBD1. V was pared by 2 bases and J by 7 bases, with 7 bases of the junction left unmatched. Looked up from germline, CDR1 is MDHEN and CDR2 is SYDVKM. This CDR3 spans 15 amino acids.

The chain employs TRBV7-9 and TRBJ2-3; the match to TRBD2 covers 9 bases. V dropped 1 base and J dropped 2; count of bases not matched to a gene: 10. The CDR3 is 18 residues long. Germline CDR1 reads SEHNR; CDR2 reads FQNEAQ (reference sequence). The CDR3 region is CASSLGRGGVPHTDTQYF. CDR3 coding DNA: TGTGCCAGCAGCTTAGGGCGCGGGGGGGTTCCGCACACAGATACGCAGTATTTT.

Here the CDR3 DNA reads TGTGCCAGCTCGCCCCAGGGGGAGTCAGATACGCAGTATTTT. Protein product: CASSPQGESDTQYF. The J gene is TRBJ2-3, the V gene TRBV6-4, with 7 nucleotides matching TRBD1. Germline V CDR1 and CDR2: MRHNA, SNTAGT. V trimming: 8 bases; J trimming: 4 bases; junction bases outside the gene matches: 9. This CDR3 is 14 amino acids long.

J is TRBJ2-3 and V is TRBV23-1, with 9 bases fitting TRBD1. TRBV23-1 is designated an ORF whose function remains uncertain. The V segment lost 2 bases and the J segment 0 bases; nucleotides outside the gene matches: 12. The CDR3 is 19 residues long. The CDR3 DNA reads TGCGCCAGCAGTCAAGCCCCCAAGGACAGGGGAATTAGCACAGATACGCAGTATTTT. This encodes CASSQAPKDRGISTDTQYF.